This TCR beta chain was sequenced during a study of T cell clonotyping in hematopoietic cell transplantation. TCRdb's copy holds only in-frame clones and misses some; the assay was immunoSEQ multiplex PCR. The table records under 12,000 clones, approximately 45% of them present only once. CDR1 and CDR2 from the germline V gene are GTSNPN and SVGIG (reference sequence). V dropped 5 bases and J dropped 9; count of bases not matched to a gene: 10. The CDR3 covers 14 residues. This clone has only a few counts. Its antigen is not known. Recipient blood drawn about 28 days pretransplant and days 30, 100, 180 after. Notes on the study in general: After transplant, recipient diversity fell while pathologically expanded clonotypes grew through day 180. Higher Inverse Simpson Index values in graft donor and pretransplant recipient predicted broader posttransplant TCR diversity.

Source: PBMCs, taken 30 days after allogeneic stem cell transplant. The receptor was isolated from a male patient aged 45 to 59 who had an allogeneic stem cell transplant from an unrelated donor, so the T cells may come from the graft donor. Some clones in this sample may be carry-over from other donors' samples. The chain combines TRBV30 with TRBJ2-1; 10 bases match TRBD1. This chain's CDR3 is CAWPPGQGFVEQFF. DNA for the CDR3: TGTGCCTGGCCTCCGGGACAGGGGTTCGTTGAGCAGTTCTTC.